A selection of T cell receptor beta chains follows, all from one sample in a study of tumor-infiltrating lymphocytes in oesophageal squamous cell carcinoma. TCRdb reprocessed the PCR reads with MiXCR, giving one entry per CDR3 protein. The sample carries around 13,000 distinct CDR3 sequences, 58% recorded once. What was sequenced was esophageal tumor tissue. The receptors derive from a female donor with esophageal squamous cell carcinoma. Both conserved end residues are part of each CDR3. A D gene is named only where the DNA matches it firmly. Rows give clone size only sometimes, using once, few, many, or a class for an expanded clone.

clone_size	v_call	d_call	j_call	cdr3_aa	cdr3_nt
large	TRBV7-9	.	TRBJ1-2	CASTPGLSRGYGYTF	TGTGCCAGCACCCCGGGGTTGTCGCGGGGCTATGGCTACACCTTC
.	TRBV27	TRBD1	TRBJ2-1	CASSAGQGTHEQFF	TGTGCCAGCAGTGCCGGACAGGGGACCCACGAGCAGTTCTTC
few	TRBV7-8	.	TRBJ2-5	CASSPDGRLQETQYF	TGTGCCAGCAGCCCCGACGGGCGACTACAAGAGACCCAGTACTTC
.	TRBV7-6	TRBD2	TRBJ2-7	CASSFGGGLDEQYF	TGTGCCAGCAGCTTTGGCGGGGGGCTCGACGAGCAGTACTTC
.	TRBV7-3	TRBD1	TRBJ2-5	CASRAEGGSRGETQYF	TGTGCCAGCAGGGCTGAAGGGGGCTCCAGAGGAGAGACCCAGTACTTC
.	TRBV6-6	.	TRBJ1-5	CASSLRTGNQPQHF	TGTGCCAGCAGTCTCCGGACAGGCAATCAGCCCCAGCATTTT
.	TRBV11-2	.	TRBJ1-1	CATKRLEDTEAFF	TGTGCCACCAAGCGCCTGGAGGACACTGAAGCTTTCTTT
once	TRBV19	TRBD1	TRBJ1-2	CASRTTGNYGYTF	TGTGCCAGTAGGACGACAGGGAACTATGGCTACACCTTC
.	TRBV6-1	.	TRBJ2-5	CASRPSYYGNLETQYF	TGTGCCAGCAGGCCCTCATATTACGGGAATCTAGAGACCCAGTACTTC
.	TRBV5-1	TRBD2	TRBJ2-5	CASSLTSGGNMGTQYF	TGCGCCAGCAGCCTGACTAGCGGGGGAAATATGGGGACCCAGTACTTC
.	TRBV4-1	.	TRBJ2-5	CASQDRQETQYF	TGCGCCAGCCAGGACCGCCAAGAGACCCAGTACTTC
few	TRBV7-9	TRBD1	TRBJ2-7	CASSLDTGTGGGEQYF	TGTGCCAGCAGCTTAGATACCGGGACAGGGGGCGGCGAGCAGTACTTC
.	TRBV7-9	.	TRBJ2-3	CASSLESRVGTDTQYF	TGTGCCAGCAGCTTAGAGAGCAGGGTAGGCACAGATACGCAGTATTTT
.	TRBV12-3/TRBV12-4	TRBD2	TRBJ2-3	CASSRLAGAADTQYF	TGTGCCAGCAGTCGACTAGCGGGAGCGGCAGATACGCAGTATTTT
many	TRBV6-1	.	TRBJ1-5	CASRRTVSNQPQHF	TGTGCCAGCAGGCGGACAGTTAGCAATCAGCCCCAGCATTTT
.	TRBV7-6	.	TRBJ2-3	CASRGGTVTDTQYF	TGTGCCAGCAGGGGAGGGACAGTTACAGATACGCAGTATTTT
.	TRBV7-2	.	TRBJ1-1	CASSLDVKSTEAFF	TGTGCCAGCAGCTTAGATGTTAAGTCCACTGAAGCTTTCTTT
.	TRBV7-6	TRBD1	TRBJ2-7	CASSYGQGGEQYF	TGTGCCAGCAGCTATGGACAGGGCGGCGAGCAGTACTTC
few	TRBV7-8	TRBD1	TRBJ2-3	CASSLGPGAGTGIDTQYF	TGTGCCAGCAGCTTAGGCCCGGGAGCAGGGACAGGGATAGATACGCAGTATTTT
few	TRBV7-3	.	TRBJ2-1	CASSLERTSYNEQFF	TGTGCCAGCAGCTTAGAGCGGACCTCCTACAATGAGCAGTTCTTC
few	TRBV12-3/TRBV12-4	TRBD1	TRBJ2-3	CASTRPGTGVADTQYF	TGTGCCAGCACCCGCCCCGGGACAGGGGTTGCAGATACGCAGTATTTT
.	TRBV6-1	.	TRBJ2-4	CASSEGPDGKNIQYF	TGTGCCAGCAGTGAAGGGCCAGACGGGAAAAACATTCAGTACTTC
many	TRBV5-6	TRBD1	TRBJ2-2	CASRVGQLAGELFF	TGTGCCAGCCGAGTGGGACAGCTTGCCGGGGAGCTGTTTTTT
few	TRBV7-9	TRBD1	TRBJ2-7	CASGQGARGFYEQYF	TGTGCCAGCGGACAGGGGGCGCGGGGGTTCTACGAGCAGTACTTC
few	TRBV7-2	.	TRBJ2-3	CASSWDVTDTQYF	TGTGCCAGCAGCTGGGATGTGACAGATACGCAGTATTTT
.	TRBV19	TRBD1	TRBJ1-6	CASTRFPGQFNSPLHF	TGTGCCAGTACCAGATTCCCGGGACAGTTTAATTCACCCCTCCACTTT
.	TRBV11-2	.	TRBJ2-1	CASSLRDPLDEQFF	TGTGCCAGCAGCCTCCGGGACCCTCTCGATGAGCAGTTCTTC
.	TRBV10-3	.	TRBJ2-7	CAISGAGSYEQYF	TGTGCCATCAGTGGGGCAGGGTCATACGAGCAGTACTTC
.	TRBV28	.	TRBJ2-3	CASSSSSFKRTDTQYF	TGTGCCAGCAGTTCAAGTAGCTTTAAGCGCACAGATACGCAGTATTTT
.	TRBV7-2	.	TRBJ2-7	CASSYTRAYEQYF	TGTGCCAGCAGCTATACACGGGCCTACGAGCAGTACTTC
.	TRBV11-2	.	TRBJ1-1	CASSLLAGSNTEAFF	TGTGCCAGCAGCTTACTCGCAGGGTCGAACACTGAAGCTTTCTTT
many	TRBV4-2	.	TRBJ2-7	CASSQDLGPSYEQYF	TGTGCCAGCAGCCAAGATCTTGGACCCTCCTACGAGCAGTACTTC
.	TRBV7-3	.	TRBJ2-1	CASSLTRDLKQFF	TGTGCCAGCAGCTTAACGAGGGATTTAAAGCAGTTCTTC
.	TRBV5-3	.	TRBJ1-6	CASSLARSYNEQYF	TGTGCCAGCAGCTTGGCCCGGTCCTACAATGAGCAGTACTTT
.	TRBV12-3/TRBV12-4	TRBD2	TRBJ2-1	CASSLSSGGYDEQFF	TGTGCCAGCAGTTTATCGAGCGGGGGGTACGATGAGCAGTTCTTC
.	TRBV7-3	TRBD2	TRBJ2-1	CASSYGLAGYNEQFF	TGTGCCAGCAGCTACGGACTAGCGGGTTACAATGAGCAGTTCTTC
few	TRBV12-3/TRBV12-4	TRBD1	TRBJ2-1	CASSLRRTGGLNEQFF	TGTGCCAGCAGTTTACGGAGGACAGGGGGCCTCAATGAGCAGTTCTTC
.	TRBV6-1	.	TRBJ2-7	CALRSAGTSYEQYF	TGTGCTCTCCGTTCAGCGGGCACGTCCTACGAGCAGTACTTC
.	TRBV10-3	TRBD2	TRBJ2-3	CAISGGLGPMDTQYF	TGTGCCATCAGTGGGGGACTAGGACCCATGGATACGCAGTATTTT
.	TRBV5-1	.	TRBJ1-6	CASSLEVAGNSPLHF	TGCGCCAGCAGCTTGGAAGTGGCGGGTAATTCACCCCTCCACTTT